This entry describes one T cell receptor beta chain. The antigen remains undetermined. Using its own MiXCR run on the 5' RACE reads, TCRdb lists one record per CDR3 protein. Among around 220,000 distinct CDR3 sequences listed, 10% to 13% were seen once. This specimen comes from a study of CD8 T cells in ankylosing spondylitis. Findings of the study overall: Ankylosing spondylitis blood seemed to carry a telltale TCR beta motif made of under ten highly homologous variants.

This receptor was obtained from a male donor with ankylosing spondylitis or in good health (not recorded which). Material for sequencing was blood, either unsorted or a sorted T cell fraction (not recorded which).

CDR3 DNA sequence: TGTGCCAGCAGCGTAGGTACTAGCGGGGGGGCCAGTGAGCAGTTCTTC. This codes for CASSVGTSGGASEQFF. This chain uses TRBV9 with TRBJ2-1, with 13 bases aligning to TRBD2. After removal of 0 bases from V and 9 bases from J, the junction contained 6 bases not matched to a gene. CDR3 length: 16 residues. Per the germline V gene, CDR1 is SGDLS and CDR2 is YYNGEE.